The T cell receptor beta chain under discussion was sequenced for a study of PD-1 blockade in classical Hodgkin lymphoma. Study-wide results and caveats: According to reports, newly diagnosed patients had lower baseline TCR diversity than healthy donors, and relapsed/refractory patients had lower baseline TCR diversity still.

CDR1 and CDR2 from the germline V gene are LGHNA and YNFKEQ. The trim removed 0 bases at V and 3 bases at J, leaving 12 bases unmatched. The CDR3 runs to 19 residues. Notes on this clone: Its antigen is still unknown.

The data were produced by immunoSEQ multiplex PCR, yet TCRdb's version contains in-frame clones alone and is incomplete. The repertoire holds 15,000 to 20,000 clones, with about 80% as singletons. All patients relapsed after autologous stem cell transplantation, and brentuximab vedotin exposure varied. Reported best responses ranged across complete response, partial response or progressive disease. Sequences were derived from peripheral blood mononuclear cells (PBMCs), sampled at baseline. This receptor was taken from a human donor with classical Hodgkin lymphoma. The chain recombines TRBV4-2 with TRBJ2-2; 8 bases are a match to TRBD2. CDR3 amino acids: CASSQEGRSLAEDTGELFF. CDR3 bases: TGTGCCAGCAGCCAAGAGGGGCGTTCACTAGCGGAGGACACCGGGGAGCTGTTTTTT.